The 4 T cell receptor beta chains reported below all come from one sample, sequenced in a study of T-cell memory formation after mild COVID-19. Each CDR3 protein gets one entry after TCRdb re-called the 5' RACE reads with MiXCR. Among approximately 250,000 distinct CDR3 sequences listed, around 15% were seen once. Source material: PBMCs or a T cell subset sorted from them (not recorded which). The receptors here all came from a man aged 18 to 30 who had mild COVID-19 (a few samples of this study predate the infection). Cell type and time point are not known.

The rearrangement links TRBV12-5 to TRBJ1-6; no clear D. Deletions cut 6 bases from V and 9 bases from J, with 12 bases between. The CDR3 is 13 residues long. Germline V lookup: CDR1 LGHNT, CDR2 FRNRAP. CDR3 nucleotide sequence: TGTGCTAGTGGCCCCAGCTGGGGTTCACCCCTCCACTTT. It translates to CASGPSWGSPLHF.

As DNA, the CDR3 is TGTGCCAGCAGTTACGGGGGATCCGAGCAGTACTTC. Translation gives CASSYGGSEQYF. The V gene is TRBV6-5, the J gene TRBJ2-7; TRBD1 or TRBD2 may be the D gene (5 bases each). The germline V and J ends were trimmed by 2 bases and 6 bases, with 8 bases remaining between them. The CDR3 has 12 amino acids. Germline V lookup: CDR1 MNHEY, CDR2 SVGAGI.

The rearrangement uses TRBV20-1 and TRBJ2-3; TRBD2 agrees at 9 bases. The V and J ends lost 1 base and 4 bases, in that order; junction bases with no gene match: 12. The germline V gene has CDR1 DFQATT and CDR2 SNEGSKA (reference sequence). The CDR3 has 17 residues. CDR3 region: CSARVYAAAGGPDTQYF. The CDR3 DNA follows: TGCAGTGCTAGAGTATACGCCGCGGCGGGGGGGCCAGATACGCAGTATTTT.

This clonotype has ten or more counts. The chain is built from TRBV12-3 or TRBV12-4 and TRBJ2-2; D perhaps matches TRBD1 (5 bases). Between the trimmed V and J ends, which lost 2 bases and 0 bases, there was a span of 7 bases. CDR3 length: 15 residues. CDR3 nucleotides: TGTGCCAGCAGTTTAAAGGGGTCGAACACCGGGGAGCTGTTTTTT. Translating it yields CASSLKGSNTGELFF.